The sequence of this T cell receptor beta chain was determined in a study of human CD4 T cells and Enterobacteriaceae. V shed 1 base and J shed 3 bases, with 7 bases lying between them. The CDR3 is 14 amino acids. CDR1 is SGHRS and CDR2 is YFSETQ in the germline V gene. The memory gate held CD4+ cells that were not CD45RA+CCR7+CD95- naive cells, over 95% pure. Total CD4+ T cells and monocytes came from CD4/CD14 microbead positive selection. Sorted cells lacked CD8+, CD14+, CD16+, CD56+, CD19+ and CD25-bright cells. Libraries were prepared by immunoSEQ multiplex PCR; TCRdb keeps only in-frame clonotypes and omits some of them. The table includes 25,000 to 30,000 clones, approximately 80% detected once.

Sequencing input: memory CD4+ T cells from blood. The chain has TRBV5-1 and TRBJ1-4; D might be TRBD1 (5 bases). The TCR sequence derives from a human donor in good health. CDR3 in amino acids: CASSLWDPNEKLFF. In DNA, the CDR3 is TGCGCCAGCAGCTTGTGGGACCCTAATGAAAAACTGTTTTTT.